This T cell receptor beta chain was profiled in a study of blood T cell repertoires in COVID-19. Here immunoSEQ multiplex PCR was the method, and the copy in TCRdb shows in-frame clones only, minus some. Of a few hundred thousand clones in the sample, 90% were seen once. The germline V gene encodes CDR1 LGHNA and CDR2 YNFKEQ. The CDR3 consists of 15 residues. With 2 bases clipped from V and 4 bases from J, the junction kept 6 bases outside the gene matches. This chain uses TRBV4-2 with TRBJ1-2, with TRBD1 matching 8 bases. Sequenced material: peripheral blood. The TCR originated in a woman aged 55-75 years with COVID-19, enrolled during active disease. Here the CDR3 reads CASSQPRDRIYGYTF. The CDR3 DNA sequence: TGTGCCAGCAGCCAACCCCGGGACAGGATCTATGGCTACACCTTC.